The clone carrying this T cell receptor beta chain was seen just once. The antigen remains undetermined. This entry belongs to a study of CD8+ T cells in alopecia areata. Extraction and reverse transcription of RNA yielded cDNA as the sequencing template. Measured with immunoSEQ multiplex PCR; TCRdb has only the in-frame clones, and not every one. The sample carries 95,000 to 150,000 clones, around 50% recorded once. Study-wide points: Researchers report lesional scalp, most notably alopecia totalis/universalis, outstripped normal scalp in clonality. TCRs were shared less clearly across patients than in mice, possibly for HLA-related reasons.

Alopecia areata patients had lesional scalp punch biopsies and peripheral blood taken from them. With 3 bases removed from V and 4 bases from J, the gap between germline ends came to 18 bases. This CDR3 spans 16 amino acids. The germline CDR1 and CDR2 sequences are MNHEY and SMNVEV (reference sequence). The sample comprised NKG2D-low CD8+ T cells sorted from blood. The receptor was isolated from a human donor with alopecia areata. This chain uses TRBV27 with TRBJ1-1; D ambiguous. The CDR3 protein is CASSFGQVGFGTEAFF. CDR3 in DNA: TGTGCCAGCAGTTTCGGGCAGGTTGGGTTCGGCACTGAAGCTTTCTTT.